Reported below is one T cell receptor beta chain. Its specificity is not known. The data originate from a study of T cell responses to AZD1222 COVID-19 vaccine. Study conclusions and caveats: Breadth and depth of Spike-specific TCRs rose after two AZD1222 doses. Repertoire sampling happened only post peak T cell response. Clonal diversity was possibly underestimated; the donors were predominantly white British and more often female.

Profiled with immunoSEQ multiplex PCR; TCRdb holds only in-frame clones, not every one. This sample yields roughly 100,000 clones, of which around 90% are seen a single time; 7% to 10% belongs to the top ten. CDR1 and CDR2 from the germline V gene are MDHEN and SYDVKM. This CDR3 has 14 residues. V was cut by 1 base and J by 4 bases, with 10 bases left in between. The TCR was taken from an adult in good health. The J gene is TRBJ1-2, the V gene TRBV28; D unclear. The source material was peripheral blood, sampled on day 0 of AZD1222 vaccination. The CDR3 sequence is CASSLLGPAYGYTF. The DNA for the CDR3 is TGTGCCAGCAGTTTATTGGGCCCCGCCTATGGCTACACCTTC.